This entry concerns a single T cell receptor (beta chain). This sample is drawn from a study of technical replicates of blood from a few donors. Profiling relied on immunoSEQ multiplex PCR, and the TCRdb table lists in-frame clones only, not all of them. The sample records about 79,000 clones, about nine tenths being singletons. Germline CDR1 and CDR2: SGHTA and FQGTGA. Trimming pared 1 base from V and 1 base from J, leaving 8 bases between. CDR3 length: 15 amino acids. The sequence derives from a human donor in good health. Some clones in this sample may be carry-over from other donors' samples. Sequenced input: T cells isolated from PBMCs. The genes are TRBV7-3 and TRBJ1-5, with D unclear. This CDR3 reads CASSLRPGSNQPQHF. The DNA for the CDR3 is TGTGCCAGCAGCTTAAGGCCGGGGAGCAATCAGCCCCAGCATTTT. The full variable domain, its missing parts supplied by reference TRBV7-3 and TRBJ1-5, is GAGVSQTPSNKVTEKGKYVELRCDPISGHTALYWYRQSLGQGPEFLIYFQGTGAADDSGLPNDRFFAVRPEGSVSTLKIQRTERGDSAVYLCASSLRPGSNQPQHFGDGTRLSIL.